This T cell receptor (beta chain) was identified during a study of cytomegalovirus exposure and HLA in healthy donors. CDR3 size: 15 residues. Germline V gene data show CDR1 as SGHRS and CDR2 as YFSETQ. Trimming pared 0 bases from V and 3 bases from J, leaving 13 bases between. PCR was performed using 60 Vbeta and 13 Jbeta primers. TCRdb keeps only in-frame clones here, not all; method: immunoSEQ multiplex PCR. The sample comprises about 150,000 clones, about two thirds of which are singletons, and 10% rests with the top ten. The specimen sequenced was PBMCs. The clonotype comes from a man younger than 45 in good health and CMV-seropositive. This chain joins TRBV5-1 and TRBJ2-7; the D gene is possibly TRBD1 (5 bases). CDR3 sequence reads: CASSLAAGLGYEQYF. The CDR3 DNA is TGCGCCAGCAGCTTGGCCGCAGGGTTAGGCTACGAGCAGTACTTC.